This T cell receptor (beta chain) is drawn from a study of T cell changes during pregnancy in multiple sclerosis. Libraries were prepared by immunoSEQ multiplex PCR; TCRdb keeps only in-frame clonotypes and omits some of them. This table holds roughly 53,000 clones, around 92% found once. The CDR3 runs to 16 residues. Trimming removed 2 bases at V and 4 bases at J, with 15 bases between. The V gene's germline CDR1 is LGHNA and CDR2 YNFKEQ. This receptor was taken from a female donor with multiple sclerosis, enrolled in a pregnancy study. The V gene is TRBV4-2, the J gene TRBJ2-1; weak D call: TRBD2 (5 bases). The sample in question was CD4+ T cells from peripheral blood mononuclear cells, obtained in the third trimester of pregnancy. CDR3 in DNA: TGTGCCAGCAGCCAATATGAAGGGAGTCAGTACAATGAGCAGTTCTTC. It is translated as CASSQYEGSQYNEQFF.